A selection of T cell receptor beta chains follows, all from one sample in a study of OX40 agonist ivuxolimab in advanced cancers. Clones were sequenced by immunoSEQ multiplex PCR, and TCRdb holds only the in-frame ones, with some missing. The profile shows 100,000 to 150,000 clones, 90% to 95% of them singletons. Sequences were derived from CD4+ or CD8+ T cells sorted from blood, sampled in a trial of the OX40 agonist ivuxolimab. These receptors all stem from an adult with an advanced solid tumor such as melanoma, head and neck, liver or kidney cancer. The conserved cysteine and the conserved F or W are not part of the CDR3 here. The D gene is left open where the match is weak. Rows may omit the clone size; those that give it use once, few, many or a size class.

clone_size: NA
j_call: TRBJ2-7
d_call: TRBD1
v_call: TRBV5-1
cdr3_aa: ASSVQRTGERAAYEQY

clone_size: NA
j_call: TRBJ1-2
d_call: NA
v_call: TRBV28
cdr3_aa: ASSPLPYEGLTGYGYT

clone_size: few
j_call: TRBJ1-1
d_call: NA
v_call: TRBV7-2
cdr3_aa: ASSLAVVGNTEAF

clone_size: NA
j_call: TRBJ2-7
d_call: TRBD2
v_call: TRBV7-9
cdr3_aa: ASSLGEGFSYEQY

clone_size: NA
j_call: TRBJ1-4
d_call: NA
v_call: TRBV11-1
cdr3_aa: ASSLDGRTNEKLF

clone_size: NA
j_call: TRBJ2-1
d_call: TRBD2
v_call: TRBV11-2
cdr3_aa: ASSLSPTSGYYNEQF

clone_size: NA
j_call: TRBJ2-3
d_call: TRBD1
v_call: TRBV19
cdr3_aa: AIGRGQGFTDTQY

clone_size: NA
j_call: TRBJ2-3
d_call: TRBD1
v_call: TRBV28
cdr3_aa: ASTLGTAGADTQY

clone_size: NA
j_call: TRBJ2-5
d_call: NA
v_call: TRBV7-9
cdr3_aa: ASSSRRDRSQETQY

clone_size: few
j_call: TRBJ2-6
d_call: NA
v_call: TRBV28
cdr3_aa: ASSFNGISLSGANVLT

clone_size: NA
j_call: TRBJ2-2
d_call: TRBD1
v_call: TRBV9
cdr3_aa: ASSPRNRGSGELF

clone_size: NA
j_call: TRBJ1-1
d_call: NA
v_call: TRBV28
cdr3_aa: ASSSPGAGLNTEAF

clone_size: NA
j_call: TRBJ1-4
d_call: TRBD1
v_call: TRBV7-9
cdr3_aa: ASSLKGQSNEKLF

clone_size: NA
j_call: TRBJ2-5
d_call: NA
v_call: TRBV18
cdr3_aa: ASSSYQETQY

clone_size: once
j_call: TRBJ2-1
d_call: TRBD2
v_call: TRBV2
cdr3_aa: ASSEALKRGASDEQF

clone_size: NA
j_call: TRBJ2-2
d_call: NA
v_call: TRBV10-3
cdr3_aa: AISEFQDSGELF

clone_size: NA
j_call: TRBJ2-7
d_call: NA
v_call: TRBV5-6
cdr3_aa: ASSPSGRASYEQY

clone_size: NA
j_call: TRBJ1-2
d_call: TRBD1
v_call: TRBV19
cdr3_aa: ASSPWVGRGQDGYT

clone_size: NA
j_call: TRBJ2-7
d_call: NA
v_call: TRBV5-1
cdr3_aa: ASSSGTVGSYEQY

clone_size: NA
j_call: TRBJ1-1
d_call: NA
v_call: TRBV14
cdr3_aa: ASSQLRMKNTEAF

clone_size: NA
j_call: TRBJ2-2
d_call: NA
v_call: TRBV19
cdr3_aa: ASSIISGGDTGELF

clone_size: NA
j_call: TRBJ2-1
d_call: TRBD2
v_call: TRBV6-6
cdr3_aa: ASRDRTSGHNEQF

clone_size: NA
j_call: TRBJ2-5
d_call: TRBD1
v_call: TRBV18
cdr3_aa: AGTEGAHETQY

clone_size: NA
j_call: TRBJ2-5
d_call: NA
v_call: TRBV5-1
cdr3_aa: ASSLGLGRGEETQY

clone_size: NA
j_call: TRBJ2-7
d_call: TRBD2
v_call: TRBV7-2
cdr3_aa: ASSRTSVSYEQY

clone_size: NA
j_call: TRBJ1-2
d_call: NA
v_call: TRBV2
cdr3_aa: ASKKDRSNYGYT

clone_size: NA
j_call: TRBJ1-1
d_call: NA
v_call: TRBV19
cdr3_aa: ASSLGPKGTEAF

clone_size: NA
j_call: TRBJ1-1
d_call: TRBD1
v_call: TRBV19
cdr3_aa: ATQRQGGNLDTEAF

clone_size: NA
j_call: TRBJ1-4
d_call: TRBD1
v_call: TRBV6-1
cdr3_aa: ASSDSGGRKEKLF

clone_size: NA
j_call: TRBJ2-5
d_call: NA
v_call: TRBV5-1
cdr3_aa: ASSQGNFQETQY

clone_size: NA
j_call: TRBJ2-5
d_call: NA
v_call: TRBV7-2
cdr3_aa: ASSRPGGTQY

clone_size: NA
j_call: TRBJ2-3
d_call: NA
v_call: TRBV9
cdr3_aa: ASSVAVPGTREWY

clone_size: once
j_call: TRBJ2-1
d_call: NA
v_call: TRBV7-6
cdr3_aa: ASRPIQGFSYNEQF

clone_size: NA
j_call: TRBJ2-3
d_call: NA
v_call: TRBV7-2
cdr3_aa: ASSSQQGADTQY

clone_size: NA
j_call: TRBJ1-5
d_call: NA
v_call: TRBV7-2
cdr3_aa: ASSGGPNSNQPQH

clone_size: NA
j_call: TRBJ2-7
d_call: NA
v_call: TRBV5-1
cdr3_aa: ASGIGTTAEQY

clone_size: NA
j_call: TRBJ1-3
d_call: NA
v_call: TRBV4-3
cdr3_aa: ASSQDRGSHSGNTIY

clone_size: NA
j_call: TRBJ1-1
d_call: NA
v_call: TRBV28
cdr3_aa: ASSLPGPGTEAF

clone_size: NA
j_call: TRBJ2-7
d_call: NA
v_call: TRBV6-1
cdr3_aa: ASSEGGTPVYEQY

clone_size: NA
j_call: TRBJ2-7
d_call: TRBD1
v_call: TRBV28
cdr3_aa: ASSLSPGQGHEQY

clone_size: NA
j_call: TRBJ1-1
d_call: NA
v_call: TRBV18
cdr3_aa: ASSPDQGMNTEAF

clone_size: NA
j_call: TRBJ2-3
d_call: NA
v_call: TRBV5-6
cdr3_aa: ASSKIPNTDTQY

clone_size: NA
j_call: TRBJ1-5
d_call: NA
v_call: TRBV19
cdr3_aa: ASSIEKGGWGQPQH

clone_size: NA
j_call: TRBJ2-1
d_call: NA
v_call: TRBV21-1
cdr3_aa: ASSKRFRSSYNEQF

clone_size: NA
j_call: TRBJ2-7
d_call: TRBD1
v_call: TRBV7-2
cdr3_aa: ASSSRDRGYEQY

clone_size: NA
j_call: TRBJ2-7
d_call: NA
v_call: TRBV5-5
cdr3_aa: ASSLQGAYEQY

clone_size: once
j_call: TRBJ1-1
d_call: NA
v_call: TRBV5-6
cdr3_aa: ASSLGPNTEAF